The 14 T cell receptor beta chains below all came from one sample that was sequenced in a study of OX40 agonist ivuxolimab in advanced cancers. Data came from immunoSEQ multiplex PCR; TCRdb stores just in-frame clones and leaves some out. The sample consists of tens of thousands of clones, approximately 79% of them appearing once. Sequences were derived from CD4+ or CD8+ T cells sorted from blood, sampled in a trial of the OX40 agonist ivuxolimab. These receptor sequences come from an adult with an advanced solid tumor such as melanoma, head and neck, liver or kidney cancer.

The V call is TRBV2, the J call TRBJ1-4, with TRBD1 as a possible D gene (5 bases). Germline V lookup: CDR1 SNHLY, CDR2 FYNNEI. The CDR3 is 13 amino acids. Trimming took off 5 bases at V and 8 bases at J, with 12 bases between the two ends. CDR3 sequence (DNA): TGTGCCAGCAGTCGCAATAGGGACGAAAAACTGTTTTTT. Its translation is CASSRNRDEKLFF.

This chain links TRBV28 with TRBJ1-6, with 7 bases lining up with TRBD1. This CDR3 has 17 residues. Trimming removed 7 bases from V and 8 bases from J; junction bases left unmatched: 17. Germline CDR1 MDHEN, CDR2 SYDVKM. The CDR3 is CASTNPRGALPYSPLHF. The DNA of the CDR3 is TGTGCCAGCACCAATCCCAGGGGGGCATTACCCTATTCACCCCTCCACTTT.

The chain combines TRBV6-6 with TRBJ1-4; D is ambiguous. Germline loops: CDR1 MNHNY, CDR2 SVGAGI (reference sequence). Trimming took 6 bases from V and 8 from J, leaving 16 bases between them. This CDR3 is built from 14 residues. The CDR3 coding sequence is TGTGCCAGCAGCTACCGAGGTCTTAGGGAAAAACTGTTTTTT. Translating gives CASSYRGLREKLFF.

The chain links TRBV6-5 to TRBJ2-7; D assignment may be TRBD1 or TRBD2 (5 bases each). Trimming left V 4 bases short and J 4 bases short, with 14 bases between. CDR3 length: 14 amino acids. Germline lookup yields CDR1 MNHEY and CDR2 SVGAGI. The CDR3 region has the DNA TGTGCCAGCAGTTCCCACCGGGACGGATACGAGCAGTACTTC. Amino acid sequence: CASSSHRDGYEQYF.

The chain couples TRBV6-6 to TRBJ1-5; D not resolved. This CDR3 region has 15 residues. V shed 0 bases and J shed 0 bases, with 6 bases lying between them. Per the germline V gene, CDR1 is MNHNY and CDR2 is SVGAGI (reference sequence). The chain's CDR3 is CASSYSHNSNQPQHF. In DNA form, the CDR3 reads TGTGCCAGCAGTTACTCACACAATAGCAATCAGCCCCAGCATTTT.

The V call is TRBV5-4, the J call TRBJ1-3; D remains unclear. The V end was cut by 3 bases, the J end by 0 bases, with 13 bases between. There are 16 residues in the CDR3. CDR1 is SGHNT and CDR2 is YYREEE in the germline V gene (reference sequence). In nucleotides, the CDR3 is TGTGCCAGCAGCTCCCGCGCAGGCCTCTCTGGAAACACCATATATTTT. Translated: CASSSRAGLSGNTIYF. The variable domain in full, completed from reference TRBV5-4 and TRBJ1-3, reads ETGVTQSPTHLIKTRGQQVTLRCSSQSGHNTVSWYQQALGQGPQFIFQYYREEENGRGNFPPRFSGLQFPNYSSELNVNALELDDSALYLCASSSRAGLSGNTIYFGEGSWLTVV.

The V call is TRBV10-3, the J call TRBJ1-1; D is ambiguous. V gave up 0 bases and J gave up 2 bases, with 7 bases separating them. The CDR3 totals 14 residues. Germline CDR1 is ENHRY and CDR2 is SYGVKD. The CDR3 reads CAISESKPNTEAFF. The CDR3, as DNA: TGTGCCATCAGTGAGTCGAAGCCAAACACTGAAGCTTTCTTT.

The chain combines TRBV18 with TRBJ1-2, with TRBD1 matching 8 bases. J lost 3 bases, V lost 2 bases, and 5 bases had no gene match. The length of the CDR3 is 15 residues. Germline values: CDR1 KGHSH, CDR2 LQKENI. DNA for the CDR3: TGTGCCAGCTCACCAAGAGGACAGGGATACTATGGCTACACCTTC. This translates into CASSPRGQGYYGYTF.

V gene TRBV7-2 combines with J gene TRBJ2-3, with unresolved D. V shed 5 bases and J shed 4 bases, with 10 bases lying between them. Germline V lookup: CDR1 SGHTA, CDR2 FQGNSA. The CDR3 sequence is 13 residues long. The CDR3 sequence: CASSLSPSDTQYF. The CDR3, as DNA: TGTGCCAGCAGCCTCAGCCCGTCAGATACGCAGTATTTT.

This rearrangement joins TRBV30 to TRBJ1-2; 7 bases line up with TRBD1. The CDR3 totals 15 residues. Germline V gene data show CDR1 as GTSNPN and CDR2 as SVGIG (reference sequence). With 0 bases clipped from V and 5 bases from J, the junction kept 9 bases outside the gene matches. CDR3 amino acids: CAWSVDDREAYGYTF. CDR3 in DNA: TGTGCCTGGAGTGTAGACGACAGGGAGGCGTATGGCTACACCTTC.

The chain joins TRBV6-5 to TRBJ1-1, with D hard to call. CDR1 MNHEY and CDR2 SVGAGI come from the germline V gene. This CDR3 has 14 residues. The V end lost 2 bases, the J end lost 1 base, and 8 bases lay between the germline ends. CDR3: CASSYDGQNTEAFF. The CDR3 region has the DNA TGTGCCAGCAGTTACGATGGTCAGAACACTGAAGCTTTCTTT.

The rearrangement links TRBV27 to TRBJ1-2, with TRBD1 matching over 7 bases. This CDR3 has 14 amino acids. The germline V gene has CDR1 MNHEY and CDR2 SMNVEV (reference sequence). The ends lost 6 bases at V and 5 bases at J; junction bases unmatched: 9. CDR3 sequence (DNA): TGTGCCAGCAGCACCCGAGGGGGCGGATATGGCTACACCTTC. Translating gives CASSTRGGGYGYTF.

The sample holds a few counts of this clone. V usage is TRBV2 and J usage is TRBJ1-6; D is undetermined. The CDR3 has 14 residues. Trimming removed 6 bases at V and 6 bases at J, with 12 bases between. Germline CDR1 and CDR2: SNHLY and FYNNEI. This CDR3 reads CASRVDGINSPLHF. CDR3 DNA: TGTGCCAGCAGGGTGGACGGTATTAATTCACCCCTCCACTTT. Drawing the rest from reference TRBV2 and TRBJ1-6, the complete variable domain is EPEVTQTPSHQVTQMGQEVILRCVPISNHLYFYWYRQILGQKVEFLVSFYNNEISEKSEIFDDQFSVERPDGSNFTLKIRSTKLEDSAMYFCASRVDGINSPLHFGNGTRLTVT.

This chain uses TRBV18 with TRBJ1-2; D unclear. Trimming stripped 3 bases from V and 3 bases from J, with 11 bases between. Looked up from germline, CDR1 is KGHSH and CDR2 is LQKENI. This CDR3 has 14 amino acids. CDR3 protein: CASSPRAEDYGYTF. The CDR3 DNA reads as TGTGCCAGCTCACCTAGGGCCGAGGACTATGGCTACACCTTC.